This T cell receptor (beta chain) was sequenced in a study of graft-versus-host responses after intestinal transplantation. Produced via immunoSEQ multiplex PCR; TCRdb's table is partial and in-frame only. The sample carries around 90,000 clones, just under 95% recorded once. Worth noting for this clone: The antigen remains undetermined.

Study-wide points: After transplant, early declines in HvG clones were associated with peak levels of circulating GvH clones. GvH clones detected in recipient marrow included some appearing first in ileum or blood.

From germline, CDR1 is SGHRS and CDR2 YFSETQ. Trimming cost V 0 bases and J 6 bases, with 7 bases left between them. CDR3 length: 12 amino acids. The clonotype originates from a human donor who received an intestinal transplant. The sequencing used unstimulated CD8+ T cells sorted from spleen or lymph node cells, collected before intestinal transplant. The chain links TRBV5-1 to TRBJ2-7; the D is unclear. The CDR3 protein is CASSLESGEQYF. For the CDR3, the DNA is TGCGCCAGCAGCTTGGAGTCCGGCGAGCAGTACTTC.